Presented here are 20 T cell receptor beta chains from one specimen sequenced in a study of blood T cell repertoires in COVID-19. Measured with immunoSEQ multiplex PCR; TCRdb has only the in-frame clones, and not every one. The table records hundreds of thousands of clones, 83% of them present only once. The specimen sequenced was PBMCs or T cells enriched from blood (not recorded which). The receptors were sampled from a woman in her fifties or sixties who had been exposed to COVID-19.

The chain joins TRBV3-1 (or the pseudogene TRBV3-2) to TRBJ1-6; 7 nucleotides match TRBD1. Germline CDR1 LGHDT, CDR2 YNNKEL (reference sequence). CDR3 length: 14 residues. The junction had 3 bases not matched to a gene; V was cut back by 2 bases and J by 8 bases. CDR3 region: CASSQRGPDSPLHF. DNA of the CDR3: TGTGCCAGCAGCCAAAGGGGGCCGGATTCACCCCTCCACTTT.

This clone was seen once. This chain joins TRBV5-4 and TRBJ2-1; 8 bases line up with TRBD2. This CDR3 contains 13 residues. The germline CDR1 and CDR2 sequences are SGHNT and YYREEE (reference sequence). V lost 1 base, J lost 10 bases, and 4 bases stayed unmatched. This CDR3 reads CASSLTGGREQFF. CDR3 bases: TGTGCCAGCAGCTTGACGGGGGGGCGGGAGCAGTTCTTC. The complete variable domain, with remaining parts taken from reference TRBV5-4 and TRBJ2-1, reads ETGVTQSPTHLIKTRGQQVTLRCSSQSGHNTVSWYQQALGQGPQFIFQYYREEENGRGNFPPRFSGLQFPNYSSELNVNALELDDSALYLCASSLTGGREQFFGPGTRLTVL.

The V call is TRBV6-5, the J call TRBJ2-1; TRBD2 agrees at 8 bases. V lost 2 bases, J lost 6 bases, and 6 bases stayed unmatched. The CDR3 runs to 15 residues. The V gene's germline CDR1 is MNHEY and CDR2 SVGAGI. The CDR3 nucleotides are TGTGCCAGCAGTTACAGAGCGGGGGCGGGCAATGAGCAGTTCTTC. It encodes CASSYRAGAGNEQFF.

This clone occurred many times. The chain carries TRBV7-2 and TRBJ1-2; 8 bases are a match to TRBD1. Germline trimming cut 0 bases from V and 3 bases from J; bases unmatched to any gene: 6. The germline CDR1 and CDR2 sequences are SGHTA and FQGNSA. This CDR3 is built from 16 residues. CDR3 region: CASSLAVQGADYGYTF. CDR3 DNA: TGTGCCAGCAGCTTAGCTGTGCAGGGGGCGGACTATGGCTACACCTTC. The complete variable domain, with remaining parts taken from reference TRBV7-2 and TRBJ1-2, reads GAGVSQSPSNKVTEKGKDVELRCDPISGHTALYWYRQSLGQGLEFLIYFQGNSAPDKSGLPSDRFSAERTGGSVSTLTIQRTQQEDSAVYLCASSLAVQGADYGYTFGSGTRLTVV.

CDR3 bases: TGTGCCAGCAGCGTAGAGGACAGGGCGAATGAAAAACTGTTTTTT. Its protein is CASSVEDRANEKLFF. This rearrangement joins TRBV9 to TRBJ1-4; 8 bases map to TRBD1. Germline V gene sequence: CDR1 SGDLS, CDR2 YYNGEE. V was clipped by 0 bases and J by 5 bases; unmatched bases: 3. CDR3 length: 15 amino acids.

V and J are TRBV19 and TRBJ1-1; unclear D gene. V dropped 0 bases and J dropped 3 bases, with 8 bases sitting between them. The CDR3 runs to 14 residues. Germline CDR1 and CDR2: LNHDA and SQIVND (reference sequence). As DNA, the CDR3 is TGTGCCAGTAGTATAGATCTGAGATACACTGAAGCTTTCTTT. Protein product: CASSIDLRYTEAFF. The full variable domain, with the rest looked up from reference TRBV19 and TRBJ1-1, is DGGITQSPKYLFRKEGQNVTLSCEQNLNHDAMYWYRQDPGQGLRLIYYSQIVNDFQKGDIAEGYSVSREKKESFPLTVTSAQKNPTAFYLCASSIDLRYTEAFFGQGTRLTVV.

The chain employs TRBV5-5 and TRBJ1-2; D may be TRBD1 (5 bases). Deletions cut 3 bases from V and 0 bases from J, with 12 bases between. CDR1 is SGHKS and CDR2 is YYEKEE in the germline V gene (reference sequence). This CDR3 has 15 amino acids. The CDR3 DNA reads as TGTGCCAGCAGCTCGGTGGGGGGTACTAACTATGGCTACACCTTC. It specifies CASSSVGGTNYGYTF.

This clone was detected only a few times. This chain connects TRBV4-2 to TRBJ2-1, with 7 bases aligning to TRBD2. In germline, CDR1 is LGHNA, CDR2 YNFKEQ. V shed 1 base and J 1 base; nucleotides not matched to a gene: 4. This CDR3 comprises 16 residues. CDR3 region: CASSQGEGGSYNEQFF. CDR3 sequence (DNA): TGTGCCAGCAGCCAAGGAGAGGGAGGGTCCTACAATGAGCAGTTCTTC.

This chain connects TRBV21-1 to TRBJ2-7; the DNA was not compared with TRBD1, the D call given in the table. TRBV21-1 is a documented pseudogene. This CDR3 spans 15 amino acids. The CDR3 nucleotides are TGTGCCAGCGAAGGGGGTGGACTGGAGACCTACGAGCAGTACTTC. It specifies CASEGGGLETYEQYF.

The chain links TRBV9 to TRBJ1-1; perhaps TRBD1 as D (5 bases). Germline assignment: CDR1 SGDLS and CDR2 YYNGEE. The ends were cut back, 1 base at V and 1 base at J, with 14 bases in the middle. The CDR3 sequence is 16 residues long. CDR3 loop: CASSVRVLGENTEAFF. In nucleotides, the CDR3 is TGTGCCAGCAGCGTACGGGTTCTAGGGGAGAACACTGAAGCTTTCTTT.

The rearrangement joins TRBV5-1 to TRBJ2-7; TRBD1 matches 9 bases. The germline V gene encodes CDR1 SGHRS and CDR2 YFSETQ. CDR3 size: 14 residues. With 2 bases clipped from V and 4 bases from J, the junction kept 4 bases outside the gene matches. The chain's CDR3 is CASSFGTGPYEQYF. CDR3 nucleotides: TGCGCCAGCAGCTTTGGGACAGGGCCTTACGAGCAGTACTTC.

The V and J genes are TRBV7-9 and TRBJ2-2; the match to TRBD1 covers 8 bases. Germline CDR1 reads SEHNR; CDR2 reads FQNEAQ (reference sequence). The CDR3 spans 13 residues. V was clipped by 0 bases and J by 11 bases; unmatched bases: 2. CDR3 in amino acids: CASSLADRGELFF. CDR3 nucleotide sequence: TGTGCCAGCAGCTTAGCTGACAGGGGTGAGCTGTTTTTT.

The gene calls are TRBV6-2 or TRBV6-3 and TRBJ2-2; TRBD2 aligns across 14 bases. CDR3 length: 17 residues. After removal of 5 bases from V and 5 bases from J, the junction contained 7 bases not matched to a gene. CDR1 is MNHEY and CDR2 is SVGEGT in the germline V gene. The chain's CDR3 is CASSHTGLAGGTGELFF. DNA for the CDR3: TGTGCCAGCAGTCATACTGGACTAGCGGGGGGAACCGGGGAGCTGTTTTTT.

The chain uses TRBV25-1 and TRBJ2-5, with D possibly being TRBD1 (6 bases). Germline CDR1 reads MGHDK; CDR2 reads SYGVNS. Between the trimmed V and J ends, which lost 7 bases and 5 bases, there was a span of 14 bases. The CDR3 consists of 13 residues. The CDR3 sequence is CASIPTGLETQYF. DNA for the CDR3: TGTGCCAGCATCCCAACAGGGTTGGAGACCCAGTACTTC.

This chain links TRBV7-3 with TRBJ1-1; TRBD1 matches 7 bases. This CDR3 has 13 residues. V shed 5 bases, J shed 5 bases, and the junction held 5 bases outside the gene matches. Germline CDR1 and CDR2: SGHTA and FQGTGA. The CDR3 is CASSQTGTTEAFF. As DNA, the CDR3 is TGTGCCAGCAGCCAGACAGGGACGACTGAAGCTTTCTTT.

V is TRBV6-2 or TRBV6-3 and J is TRBJ2-1; D not certain. Germline CDR1 is MNHEY and CDR2 is SVGEGT. Deletions cut 2 bases from V and 9 bases from J, with 14 bases between. This CDR3 is 14 amino acids long. The CDR3: CASSYPVSTGEQFF. The CDR3, as DNA: TGTGCCAGCAGTTACCCCGTTAGCACCGGTGAGCAGTTCTTC.

V usage is TRBV7-2 and J usage is TRBJ1-1; the match to TRBD1 covers 7 bases. V shed 5 bases, J shed 1 base, and the junction held 7 bases outside the gene matches. The CDR3 spans 15 residues. Germline V gene lookup returns CDR1 SGHTA and CDR2 FQGNSA. The CDR3 nucleotides are TGTGCCAGCAGCACGTACAGGGGCGGGAACACTGAAGCTTTCTTT. Translating gives CASSTYRGGNTEAFF.

A single count supports this clone. The rearrangement links TRBV24-1 to TRBJ2-1; 12 bases agree with TRBD2. Germline CDR1 and CDR2: KGHDR and SFDVKD. CDR3 length: 17 amino acids. The V gene end was trimmed by 2 bases and the J gene end by 7 bases; junction bases not matched to a gene: 8. Here the CDR3 reads CATSDSLAGGPKNEQFF. CDR3 coding DNA: TGTGCCACCAGTGATTCTCTAGCGGGGGGGCCGAAAAATGAGCAGTTCTTC.

The chain has TRBV20-1 and TRBJ2-1; D unresolved. This CDR3 is 11 amino acids long. Germline loops: CDR1 DFQATT, CDR2 SNEGSKA (reference sequence). Trimming stripped 3 bases from V and 12 bases from J, with 12 bases between. The CDR3 nucleotides are TGCAGTGCTAGTATAGATCCGGGGCAGTTCTTC. This translates into CSASIDPGQFF.

J is TRBJ2-3 and V is TRBV5-4, with 7 bases lining up with TRBD2. The germline V gene encodes CDR1 SGHNT and CDR2 YYREEE (reference sequence). J gave up 1 base and V 1 base, and 0 bases lay outside the gene matches. The length of the CDR3 is 14 residues. CDR3: CASSLSGGTDTQYF. For the CDR3, the DNA is TGTGCCAGCAGCTTGAGCGGGGGCACAGATACGCAGTATTTT.